This entry lists 25 T cell receptor beta chains sequenced from one sample in a study of blood T cell repertoires in COVID-19. Clones were read by immunoSEQ multiplex PCR, and TCRdb kept only the in-frame ones, dropping some. This table has approximately 240,000 clones, 88% appearing once. The sequenced sample was peripheral blood. The receptor source for this set is a woman aged 40 to 50 who had recovered from COVID-19.

The rearrangement links TRBV5-4 to TRBJ2-5; TRBD1 matches 9 bases. The CDR3 contains 15 residues. J gave up 5 bases and V 3 bases, and 8 bases lay outside the gene matches. CDR1 is SGHNT, CDR2 YYREEE, per germline (reference sequence). This CDR3 is CASSWGQGRSETQYF. The CDR3 bases are TGTGCCAGCAGCTGGGGACAGGGACGGAGTGAGACCCAGTACTTC.

This chain connects TRBV30 to TRBJ1-1; D is ambiguous. Trimming cost V 4 bases and J 4 bases, with 13 bases left between them. Germline CDR1 and CDR2: GTSNPN and SVGIG (reference sequence). The CDR3 contains 13 residues. This CDR3 is CAWTRDVVTEAFF. The CDR3 DNA follows: TGTGCCTGGACCCGGGATGTCGTCACTGAAGCTTTCTTT.

V and J are TRBV29-1 and TRBJ2-7; D not certain. V lost 4 bases, J lost 3 bases, and 7 bases lay in between. This CDR3 comprises 11 residues. In germline, CDR1 is SQVTM, CDR2 ANQGSEA. CDR3 sequence (DNA): TGCAGCGTTGTGGTAGTCTACGAGCAGTACTTC. Amino acids: CSVVVVYEQYF.

This sequence joins TRBV19 and TRBJ1-5, with 10 bases identical to TRBD1. Per the germline V gene, CDR1 is LNHDA and CDR2 is SQIVND (reference sequence). V shed 6 bases, J shed 6 bases, and the junction held 11 bases outside the gene matches. The CDR3 spans 16 residues. The CDR3 here is CASSAIDRGRAQPQHF. The CDR3 DNA sequence: TGTGCCAGTAGCGCAATTGACAGGGGGCGCGCTCAGCCCCAGCATTTT.

This chain uses TRBV7-6 with TRBJ1-2, with a tentative D call TRBD1 (5 bases). Trimming cost V 0 bases and J 3 bases, with 11 bases left between them. This CDR3 contains 15 residues. Germline CDR1 SGHVS, CDR2 FNYEAQ. CDR3 loop: CASSLAWGGDYGYTF. The CDR3, as DNA: TGTGCCAGCAGCTTAGCGTGGGGCGGCGACTATGGCTACACCTTC.

The CDR3 sequence: CASSRGTGPSYEQYF. CDR3 bases: TGTGCCAGCAGCCGTGGGACAGGGCCCTCCTACGAGCAGTACTTC. The chain couples TRBV3-1 (or the pseudogene TRBV3-2) to TRBJ2-7, with 9 bases matching TRBD1. V dropped 4 bases and J dropped 0; count of bases not matched to a gene: 4. Germline assignment: CDR1 LGHDT and CDR2 YNNKEL (reference sequence). The CDR3 contains 15 residues.

A remark on this clone: This sample also contains other DNA sequences that code for the same CDR3. The chain employs TRBV5-1 and TRBJ1-2; 7 positions match TRBD1. There are 13 residues in the CDR3. Trimming cost V 0 bases and J 8 bases; bases outside gene matches: 4. Germline lookup yields CDR1 SGHRS and CDR2 YFSETQ. The CDR3 DNA reads TGCGCCAGCAGCTTGGGACAGGGTGACGGCTACACCTTC. Its protein product is CASSLGQGDGYTF.

The V gene is TRBV19, the J gene TRBJ1-2, with 7 bases aligning to TRBD1. Unmatched junction bases numbered 5, after V lost 6 bases and J lost 7 bases. This CDR3 is 12 amino acids long. CDR1 and CDR2 (germline): LNHDA, SQIVND (reference sequence). The CDR3 region is CASRVDRAGYTF. In nucleotides, the CDR3 is TGTGCCAGTAGGGTTGACAGGGCTGGCTACACCTTC.

About this clone itself: This sample includes further DNA sequences coding for the same CDR3. This rearrangement joins TRBV4-1 to TRBJ1-2; 8 bases are a match to TRBD1. Germline CDR1 reads MGHRA; CDR2 reads YSYEKL. V shed 7 bases, J shed 2 bases, and the junction held 9 bases outside the gene matches. This CDR3 contains 15 residues. The CDR3 DNA is TGCGCCAGCAACACATGGACAGGGTCGAACTATGGCTACACCTTC. This encodes CASNTWTGSNYGYTF.

CDR3 amino acids: CASTDRQGGYSNQPQHF. CDR3 in DNA: TGTGCCAGTACCGATAGGCAGGGCGGCTATAGCAATCAGCCCCAGCATTTT. The genes are TRBV19 and TRBJ1-5; tentative D call: TRBD1 (5 bases). Germline V gene lookup returns CDR1 LNHDA and CDR2 SQIVND (reference sequence). V was trimmed by 7 bases and J by 0 bases, leaving 19 bases between them. The CDR3 covers 17 residues. The full variable domain, with the rest looked up from reference TRBV19 and TRBJ1-5, is DGGITQSPKYLFRKEGQNVTLSCEQNLNHDAMYWYRQDPGQGLRLIYYSQIVNDFQKGDIAEGYSVSREKKESFPLTVTSAQKNPTAFYLCASTDRQGGYSNQPQHFGDGTRLSIL.

The rearrangement joins TRBV6-2 or TRBV6-3 to TRBJ1-2, with D uncertain. Germline CDR1 is MNHEY and CDR2 is SVGEGT. Trimming stripped 4 bases from V and 6 bases from J, with 9 bases between. The CDR3 sequence is 12 residues long. CDR3 sequence reads: CASSSSVNGYTF. The DNA for the CDR3 is TGTGCCAGCAGTTCGTCGGTAAATGGCTACACCTTC.

The chain couples TRBV9 to TRBJ2-1; 10 nucleotides line up with TRBD2. The germline V gene encodes CDR1 SGDLS and CDR2 YYNGEE. V lost 3 bases and J lost 4; bases outside the gene matches: 7. The CDR3 consists of 16 residues. The CDR3 DNA reads TGTGCCAGCAGCGCCCCCGGGACTAGCGTTTACAATGAGCAGTTCTTC. As protein: CASSAPGTSVYNEQFF.

The rearrangement joins TRBV19 to TRBJ2-1; 11 nucleotides agree with TRBD1. CDR1 and CDR2 from the germline V gene are LNHDA and SQIVND (reference sequence). This CDR3 spans 17 amino acids. Trimming took 4 bases from V and 1 from J; bases not matched to a gene: 6. The CDR3 DNA sequence: TGTGCCAGTAGTAAGGGACAGGGGGTAGGGTCCTACAATGAGCAGTTCTTC. The encoded protein is CASSKGQGVGSYNEQFF.

CDR3 in DNA: TGTGCCAGTAGTATAGGACAGCCCAATTCGCTGTTTTTT. This codes for CASSIGQPNSLFF. The chain uses TRBV19 and TRBJ1-4; perhaps TRBD1 as D (5 bases). V lost 1 base and J lost 14, with 14 bases in between. CDR1 is LNHDA and CDR2 is SQIVND in the germline V gene (reference sequence). This CDR3 is 13 amino acids long.

The CDR3: CASRTSGGDNSPLHF. The CDR3 DNA reads as TGTGCCAGCAGGACCTCAGGGGGTGATAATTCACCCCTCCACTTT. This chain joins TRBV6-5 and TRBJ1-6; 7 nucleotides match TRBD1. CDR1 MNHEY and CDR2 SVGAGI come from the germline V gene. The CDR3 is 15 residues long. Germline trimming cut 6 bases from V and 5 bases from J; bases unmatched to any gene: 7.

The V and J genes are TRBV9 and TRBJ2-2; 7 bases match TRBD2. Germline trimming cut 3 bases from V and 5 bases from J; bases unmatched to any gene: 13. This CDR3 is 17 amino acids long. Germline-derived CDR1 and CDR2 are SGDLS and YYNGEE. The CDR3 sequence: CASSARGLSPGTGELFF. As DNA, the CDR3 is TGTGCCAGCAGCGCGAGGGGACTAAGCCCGGGAACCGGGGAGCTGTTTTTT.

The chain recombines TRBV24-1 with TRBJ2-5; unclear D gene. V was shortened by 7 bases and J by 5 bases, with 13 bases between the two germline ends. Germline CDR1 KGHDR, CDR2 SFDVKD. This CDR3 has 13 amino acids. The CDR3 sequence is CATSPRWAETQYF. The CDR3 coding sequence is TGTGCCACCAGCCCGCGCTGGGCTGAGACCCAGTACTTC.

This chain uses TRBV5-4 with TRBJ2-7; D might be TRBD1 (5 bases). The germline V and J ends were trimmed by 0 bases and 6 bases, with 13 bases remaining between them. The CDR3 runs 14 residues. Looked up from germline, CDR1 is SGHNT and CDR2 is YYREEE (reference sequence). The CDR3 region has the DNA TGTGCCAGCAGCTTGGGCCAGGGTCGGCGCGAGCAGTACTTC. It yields the protein CASSLGQGRREQYF.

V is TRBV7-2 and J is TRBJ2-2; possibly TRBD1 for D (5 bases). The V gene lost 4 bases and the J gene lost 3 bases, with 6 bases spanning the gap. This CDR3 comprises 13 residues. CDR1 SGHTA and CDR2 FQGNSA come from the germline V gene. The CDR3: CASSSTDTGELFF. The DNA for the CDR3 is TGTGCCAGCAGCTCGACAGACACCGGGGAGCTGTTTTTT. Using reference TRBV7-2 and TRBJ2-2 for the parts outside the CDR3, the full variable domain is GAGVSQSPSNKVTEKGKDVELRCDPISGHTALYWYRQSLGQGLEFLIYFQGNSAPDKSGLPSDRFSAERTGGSVSTLTIQRTQQEDSAVYLCASSSTDTGELFFGEGSRLTVL.

V and J are TRBV6-4 and TRBJ2-7, with TRBD2 matching 8 bases. This CDR3 has 13 amino acids. V lost 10 bases, J lost 3 bases, and 8 bases stayed unmatched. CDR1 MRHNA and CDR2 SNTAGT come from the germline V gene. Here the CDR3 reads CATPGREDYEQYF. The CDR3 bases are TGTGCCACCCCGGGGCGGGAGGACTACGAGCAGTACTTC.

The V call is TRBV9, the J call TRBJ2-7, with D maybe TRBD1 (5 bases). This CDR3 is built from 13 residues. Trimming pared 0 bases from V and 4 bases from J, leaving 8 bases between. Germline CDR1 is SGDLS and CDR2 is YYNGEE. This CDR3 is CASSVDPGYEQYF. The CDR3 DNA reads TGTGCCAGCAGCGTAGATCCAGGGTACGAGCAGTACTTC.

This clone was seen only a few times. V usage is TRBV6-5 and J usage is TRBJ1-2; D remains ambiguous. V dropped 6 bases and J dropped 6 bases, with 14 bases sitting between them. The germline V gene encodes CDR1 MNHEY and CDR2 SVGAGI. This CDR3 region has 13 residues. Here the CDR3 reads CASRRRRYDGYTF. As DNA, the CDR3 is TGTGCCAGCAGGCGGCGGCGATACGATGGCTACACCTTC.

This clone was picked up one time. The V gene is TRBV28, the J gene TRBJ1-4; D unclear. This CDR3 comprises 14 residues. Germline assignment: CDR1 MDHEN and CDR2 SYDVKM. V lost 3 bases and J 3 bases, leaving 8 bases between the germline ends. The CDR3 DNA follows: TGTGCCAGCAGTTTCTTCACAGCTAATGAAAAACTGTTTTTT. Its translation is CASSFFTANEKLFF. Supplemented by reference TRBV28 and TRBJ1-4, the full variable domain reads DVKVTQSSRYLVKRTGEKVFLECVQDMDHENMFWYRQDPGLGLRLIYFSYDVKMKEKGDIPEGYSVSREKKERFSLILESASTNQTSMYLCASSFFTANEKLFFGSGTQLSVL.

The chain carries TRBV28 and TRBJ2-2; 12 bases map to TRBD1. CDR1 MDHEN and CDR2 SYDVKM come from the germline V gene. J was trimmed by 4 bases and V by 8 bases; bases with no gene match: 5. The CDR3 spans 15 residues. DNA for the CDR3: TGTGCCAGCTCGGGACAGGGGGCAGGCACCGGGGAGCTGTTTTTT. Its translation is CASSGQGAGTGELFF.

The V and J genes are TRBV3-1 (or the pseudogene TRBV3-2) and TRBJ1-3; 8 bases agree with TRBD1. The trim removed 0 bases at V and 5 bases at J, leaving 6 bases unmatched. Germline V gene sequence: CDR1 LGHDT, CDR2 YNNKEL (reference sequence). The CDR3 spans 16 residues. Written as DNA, the CDR3 is TGTGCCAGCAGCCAAGATTGGACAGGGACCAGAAACACCATATATTTT. Protein: CASSQDWTGTRNTIYF.